Below are 26 T cell receptor beta chains sequenced from a single sample in a study of blood T cell repertoires in COVID-19. Libraries were prepared by immunoSEQ multiplex PCR; TCRdb keeps only in-frame clonotypes and omits some of them. Seen here are roughly 200,000 clones, over 70% observed once, and the top ten hold 6.9%. The sample was peripheral blood. All receptors come from a man between 60 and 75 years old with acute or convalescent COVID-19.

The chain combines TRBV3-1 (or the pseudogene TRBV3-2) with TRBJ2-1, with 11 nucleotides matching TRBD2. The CDR3 loop spans 14 amino acids. Germline assignment: CDR1 LGHDT and CDR2 YNNKEL (reference sequence). Germline trimming cut 6 bases from V and 5 bases from J; bases unmatched to any gene: 3. The CDR3: CASRGTSGNNEQFF. CDR3 DNA sequence: TGTGCCAGCAGGGGGACTAGCGGAAACAATGAGCAGTTCTTC.

This chain uses TRBV4-2 with TRBJ2-1; TRBD2 agrees at 8 bases. The germline V gene encodes CDR1 LGHNA and CDR2 YNFKEQ. Losses at the gene ends were 1 base for V and 9 bases for J; bases not matched to a gene: 8. This CDR3 is built from 15 residues. CDR3 region: CASSQATGGPVEQFF. The CDR3 nucleotides are TGTGCCAGCAGCCAAGCAACGGGAGGGCCCGTTGAGCAGTTCTTC.

In its sample, this clone was seen a few times. The genes are TRBV11-2 and TRBJ2-3; TRBD2 agrees at 7 bases. J gave up 0 bases and V 2 bases, and 5 bases lay outside the gene matches. This CDR3 has 16 residues. Germline CDR1 is SGHAT and CDR2 is FQNNGV. CDR3 amino acids: CASSLLGRGSTDTQYF. CDR3 DNA sequence: TGTGCCAGCAGCTTATTGGGGCGGGGGAGCACAGATACGCAGTATTTT.

This chain joins TRBV19 and TRBJ1-5; TRBD1 matches at 8 bases. The CDR3 length is 14 residues. V lost 6 bases, J lost 6 bases, and 7 bases stayed unmatched. Germline V gives CDR1 LNHDA, CDR2 SQIVND (reference sequence). The CDR3 loop is CASSRTGLGQPQHF. The CDR3, as DNA: TGTGCCAGTAGCCGGACAGGGTTGGGTCAGCCCCAGCATTTT.

The chain joins TRBV7-8 to TRBJ2-2, with 14 bases identical to TRBD2. Germline V gene sequence: CDR1 SGHVS, CDR2 FQNEAQ. This CDR3 has 17 residues. V gave up 4 bases and J gave up 3 bases; unmatched junction bases: 4. The CDR3 region is CASSSGLAGEDTGELFF. CDR3 coding DNA: TGTGCCAGCAGCTCGGGACTAGCGGGAGAAGACACCGGGGAGCTGTTTTTT. Full variable domain (missing parts from reference TRBV7-8 and TRBJ2-2): GAGVSQSPRYKVAKRGQDVALRCDPISGHVSLFWYQQALGQGPEFLTYFQNEAQLDKSGLPSDRFFAERPEGSVSTLKIQRTQQEDSAVYLCASSSGLAGEDTGELFFGEGSRLTVL.

This clone was seen more than once but under ten times. The chain couples TRBV10-3 to TRBJ2-7; 7 bases line up with TRBD1. Germline V CDR1 and CDR2: ENHRY, SYGVKD. This CDR3 comprises 15 residues. The V segment lost 2 bases and the J segment 0 bases; nucleotides outside the gene matches: 4. CDR3 in amino acids: CAISEQGQPSYEQYF. The CDR3 region has the DNA TGTGCCATCAGTGAGCAGGGACAGCCCTCCTACGAGCAGTACTTC.

V is TRBV18 and J is TRBJ1-6; tentative D call: TRBD1 (5 bases). Trimming took off 2 bases at V and 5 bases at J, with 7 bases between the two ends. The CDR3 is made up of 14 amino acids. Germline CDR1 is KGHSH and CDR2 is LQKENI. CDR3 bases: TGTGCCAGCTCACCAGGGGCCGATAATTCACCCCTCCACTTT. As protein: CASSPGADNSPLHF.

This rearrangement joins TRBV19 to TRBJ2-2, with no clear D. V lost 10 bases and J 3 bases, leaving 15 bases between the germline ends. From germline, CDR1 is LNHDA and CDR2 SQIVND (reference sequence). This CDR3 is 14 amino acids long. This chain's CDR3 is CAILDSQDTGELFF. The DNA for the CDR3 is TGTGCCATTTTAGATTCTCAGGACACCGGGGAGCTGTTTTTT.

The CDR3 protein is CASSIETQVEKLFF. The CDR3 nucleotides are TGTGCCAGTAGTATTGAGACACAGGTTGAAAAACTGTTTTTT. This chain joins TRBV19 and TRBJ1-4, with D maybe TRBD1 (5 bases). CDR3 length: 14 residues. V lost 3 bases and J 7 bases, leaving 12 bases between the germline ends. Per germline, CDR1 LNHDA and CDR2 SQIVND (reference sequence).

This clone came up a few times. The chain uses TRBV3-1 (or the pseudogene TRBV3-2) and TRBJ2-7; the match to TRBD2 covers 7 bases. The CDR3 runs 14 residues. The V gene's germline CDR1 is LGHDT and CDR2 YNNKEL (reference sequence). Germline trimming cut 4 bases from V and 2 bases from J; bases unmatched to any gene: 5. CDR3 nucleotides: TGTGCCAGCAGCCCCGGACTAGATCCCTACGAGCAGTACTTC. Translating it yields CASSPGLDPYEQYF.

This clone was seen only once. The V call is TRBV24-1, the J call TRBJ2-5, with TRBD1 identical over 10 bases. The germline gives CDR1 KGHDR, CDR2 SFDVKD. V was clipped by 4 bases and J by 4 bases; unmatched bases: 8. This CDR3 region has 16 residues. CDR3 sequence reads: CATSDSGTGDGETQYF. Written as DNA, the CDR3 is TGTGCCACCAGTGACTCCGGGACAGGGGACGGAGAGACCCAGTACTTC.

This clone has a handful of counts. V and J are TRBV24-1 and TRBJ1-4; perhaps TRBD1 as D (5 bases). This CDR3 comprises 14 residues. Trimming removed 5 bases at V and 8 bases at J, with 14 bases between. The germline V gene encodes CDR1 KGHDR and CDR2 SFDVKD. The CDR3 region is CATSGARDGEKLFF. As DNA, the CDR3 is TGTGCCACCAGTGGTGCCAGGGATGGAGAAAAACTGTTTTTT.

The chain uses TRBV7-6 and TRBJ2-7, with D uncertain. Trimming left V 1 base short and J 0 bases short, with 7 bases between. The CDR3 runs 14 residues. In germline, CDR1 is SGHVS, CDR2 FNYEAQ. CDR3 sequence reads: CASSLGGNSYEQYF. CDR3 sequence (DNA): TGTGCCAGCAGCTTAGGCGGTAACTCCTACGAGCAGTACTTC.

The chain has TRBV10-3 and TRBJ2-1; 7 nucleotides agree with TRBD2. Germline CDR1 is ENHRY and CDR2 is SYGVKD. V shed 6 bases and J 9 bases; nucleotides not matched to a gene: 5. The CDR3 sequence is 12 residues long. The CDR3, as DNA: TGTGCCATCAGGACTAGCCGAAGTGAGCAGTTCTTC. It yields the protein CAIRTSRSEQFF.

This chain joins TRBV30 and TRBJ1-6; 7 bases line up with TRBD1. Per the germline V gene, CDR1 is GTSNPN and CDR2 is SVGIG (reference sequence). J lost 10 bases, V lost 7 bases, and 13 bases had no gene match. CDR3 length: 14 residues. In DNA, the CDR3 is TGTGCCTCGCAAGGGGGCGCGTGGGGGTCACCCCTCCACTTT. Translating gives CASQGGAWGSPLHF.

The chain carries TRBV6-2 or TRBV6-3 and TRBJ1-5, with TRBD1 identical over 7 bases. The CDR3 consists of 14 residues. The V and J ends lost 7 bases and 1 base, in that order; junction bases with no gene match: 4. Germline values: CDR1 MNHEY, CDR2 SVGEGT. CDR3 protein: CASTPTGSNQPQHF. The DNA of the CDR3 is TGTGCCAGCACCCCGACAGGGAGCAATCAGCCCCAGCATTTT.

The chain uses TRBV29-1 and TRBJ2-5; the match to TRBD1 covers 7 bases. V lost 3 bases and J lost 2; bases outside the gene matches: 21. Looked up from germline, CDR1 is SQVTM and CDR2 is ANQGSEA. The CDR3 consists of 19 residues. The CDR3 sequence: CSVEWEDRAFVLGQETQYF. The CDR3 nucleotides read TGCAGCGTTGAGTGGGAAGACAGGGCGTTCGTTTTAGGGCAAGAGACCCAGTACTTC.

The V call is TRBV9, the J call TRBJ1-2; D not certain. The CDR3 covers 12 residues. V dropped 4 bases and J dropped 8 bases, with 12 bases sitting between them. Germline-derived CDR1 and CDR2 are SGDLS and YYNGEE. CDR3 loop: CASSPALGGYTF. CDR3 DNA sequence: TGTGCCAGCAGCCCAGCTCTCGGGGGCTACACCTTC.

The V call is TRBV2, the J call TRBJ1-6, with TRBD1 matching 9 bases. Trimming took 6 bases from V and 8 from J; bases not matched to a gene: 5. The CDR3 contains 14 residues. The germline V gene has CDR1 SNHLY and CDR2 FYNNEI. The CDR3 coding sequence is TGTGCCAGCAGGGCCGGGACAGGGTATTCACCCCTCCACTTT. Translating gives CASRAGTGYSPLHF.

This clone was counted only a few times. The gene calls are TRBV7-2 and TRBJ2-5; 10 nucleotides line up with TRBD2. Germline loops: CDR1 SGHTA, CDR2 FQGNSA. The length of the CDR3 is 15 residues. V lost 6 bases to trimming and J lost 0 bases; unmatched junction nucleotides: 4. The CDR3: CASRSGLADQETQYF. The CDR3 DNA is TGTGCCAGCAGATCCGGACTAGCGGACCAAGAGACCCAGTACTTC.

Of note for this clone: The sample carries other DNA sequences with the same CDR3. The gene calls are TRBV7-2 and TRBJ2-7; TRBD2 matches at 12 bases. The CDR3 length is 14 residues. The germline CDR1 and CDR2 sequences are SGHTA and FQGNSA. The J segment lost 4 bases and the V segment lost 4 bases, leaving 2 bases of the junction unmatched. The CDR3: CASSSTSGGYEQYF. In nucleotides, the CDR3 is TGTGCCAGCAGCTCGACTAGCGGGGGTTACGAGCAGTACTTC.

About this clone itself: The germline gene is not matched at one end of the junction; a read error may be the cause. This sequence joins TRBV5-1 and TRBJ2-3; perhaps TRBD1 as D (6 bases). The CDR3 is 14 residues long. Germline CDR1 SGHRS, CDR2 YFSETQ. The CDR3 DNA reads as TGCGCCAGCAGTTTGGACAGAGGCACAGATACGCAGTATTTT. It yields the protein CASSLDRGTDTQYF.

The rearrangement links TRBV28 to TRBJ2-7, with 10 bases aligning to TRBD1. Per the germline V gene, CDR1 is MDHEN and CDR2 is SYDVKM. This CDR3 is built from 14 residues. Trimming at V came to 6 bases and at J to 3 bases, leaving 5 bases not matched to a gene. Written as DNA, the CDR3 is TGTGCCAGCAGGGGGGGACAGGGGCTCTACGAGCAGTACTTC. Encoded protein: CASRGGQGLYEQYF.

V gene TRBV30 combines with J gene TRBJ2-1, with a weak D call TRBD2 (5 bases). CDR1 and CDR2 (germline): GTSNPN, SVGIG (reference sequence). The CDR3 is made up of 12 amino acids. The ends were cut back, 2 bases at V and 7 bases at J, with 9 bases in the middle. In nucleotides, the CDR3 is TGTGCCTGGAGTCCAACTAGGAATGAGCAGTTCTTC. This gives the protein CAWSPTRNEQFF.

The chain links TRBV3-1 (or the pseudogene TRBV3-2) to TRBJ2-3, with TRBD2 matching over 9 bases. The CDR3 totals 14 residues. The trim removed 4 bases at V and 5 bases at J, leaving 4 bases unmatched. The germline CDR1 and CDR2 sequences are LGHDT and YNNKEL (reference sequence). CDR3 sequence reads: CASSRSGSGDTQYF. The CDR3, as DNA: TGTGCCAGCAGCCGTAGCGGGAGTGGAGATACGCAGTATTTT.

In DNA, the CDR3 is TGTGCCAGCAGCTTAGAACAGGGCGGAGGCTACACCTTC. Its protein product is CASSLEQGGGYTF. This chain links TRBV11-2 with TRBJ1-2; tentatively, D is TRBD1 (6 bases). V was shortened by 0 bases and J by 8 bases, with 10 bases between the two germline ends. Germline lookup yields CDR1 SGHAT and CDR2 FQNNGV. The CDR3 is 13 amino acids.